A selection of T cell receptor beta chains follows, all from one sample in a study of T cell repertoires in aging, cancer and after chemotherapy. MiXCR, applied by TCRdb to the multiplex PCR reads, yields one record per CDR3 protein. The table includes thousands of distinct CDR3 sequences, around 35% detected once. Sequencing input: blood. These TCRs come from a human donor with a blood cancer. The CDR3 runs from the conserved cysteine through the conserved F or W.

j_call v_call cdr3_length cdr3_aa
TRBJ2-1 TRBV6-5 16 CASTYSVGVTYNEQFF
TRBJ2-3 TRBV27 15 CASSLVETSTDTQYF
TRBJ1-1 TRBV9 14 CASSVEGGPTEAFF
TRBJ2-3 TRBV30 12 CAWSLDRDTQYF
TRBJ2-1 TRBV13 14 CASSPEKVYNEQFF
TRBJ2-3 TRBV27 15 CASSLSWTSGRDEYF
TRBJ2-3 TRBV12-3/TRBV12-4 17 CASSLGSGLAVTDTQYF
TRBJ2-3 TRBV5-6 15 CASSPGLHVADTQYF
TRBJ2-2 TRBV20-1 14 CSVRKLGNTGELFF
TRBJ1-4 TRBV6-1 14 CASTPTRINEKLFF
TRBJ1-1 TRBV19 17 CASSIRGQGWVNTEAFF
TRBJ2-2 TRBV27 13 CATQRGRGGELFF
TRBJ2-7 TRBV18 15 CASSPIGQGAYEQYF
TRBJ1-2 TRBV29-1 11 CSVEEIYGYTF
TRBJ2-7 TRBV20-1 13 CSAPTGNAYEQYF
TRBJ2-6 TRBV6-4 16 CASSESGTSGANVLTF
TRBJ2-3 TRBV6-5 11 CASLRGYTQYF